These 27 T cell receptor beta chains originate from one sample sequenced in a study of long-term antiretroviral therapy in people with HIV. Assay version v3.0 of immunoSEQ was used, and it was run at survey level. TCRdb's table, derived via immunoSEQ multiplex PCR, lists solely in-frame clones and lacks some. This sample has about 30,000 clones, with 70% to 90% found just once. The source was unsorted PBMCs, collected 3 years after starting antiretroviral therapy. All receptors derive from a man aged 35 to 55 with HIV.

The DNA of the CDR3 is TGTGCCCATGGGCAGGGGAACATGAACACTGAAGCTTTCTTT. Encoded protein: CAHGQGNMNTEAFF. The rearrangement joins TRBV13 to TRBJ1-1; weak D call: TRBD1 (6 bases). The germline V gene has CDR1 PRHDT and CDR2 FYEKMQ (reference sequence). V was clipped by 11 bases and J by 0 bases, with 16 bases between them. This CDR3 contains 14 residues.

This chain joins TRBV6-4 and TRBJ2-1, with D maybe TRBD2 (7 bases). V lost 3 bases and J 4 bases, leaving 16 bases between the germline ends. Germline V gives CDR1 MRHNA, CDR2 SNTAGT. The CDR3 sequence is 16 residues long. CDR3 loop: CASSEFAGALYNEQFF. The CDR3 DNA is TGTGCCAGCAGTGAGTTTGCGGGGGCCTTGTACAATGAGCAGTTCTTC.

This rearrangement joins TRBV7-9 to TRBJ2-7; possible D gene TRBD1, 5 bases. There are 13 residues in the CDR3. V was cut by 3 bases and J by 5 bases, with 11 bases left in between. Germline V gene sequence: CDR1 SEHNR, CDR2 FQNEAQ (reference sequence). The DNA for the CDR3 is TGTGCCAGCAGCTTGGGGCAGTCCCACGAGCAGTACTTC. Translating gives CASSLGQSHEQYF.

This chain joins TRBV27 and TRBJ2-7; tentative D call: TRBD2 (5 bases). V dropped 6 bases and J dropped 2 bases, with 8 bases sitting between them. The CDR3 has 12 residues. Germline V gives CDR1 MNHEY, CDR2 SMNVEV (reference sequence). CDR3 bases: TGTGCCAGCAGCTACGGGACCTACGAGCAGTACTTC. It is translated as CASSYGTYEQYF.

This clone was detected only a few times. The chain couples TRBV7-2 to TRBJ1-5; no clear D. Trimming shortened V by 5 bases and J by 7 bases, and 18 bases separated the two germline ends. The germline CDR1 and CDR2 sequences are SGHTA and FQGNSA. The CDR3 length is 15 residues. CDR3 in DNA: TGTGCCAGCAGCAAGCCGGGCCCAGGAGGACAGCCCCAGCATTTT. Its translation: CASSKPGPGGQPQHF. Full variable domain (outside the CDR3, taken from reference TRBV7-2 and TRBJ1-5): GAGVSQSPSNKVTEKGKDVELRCDPISGHTALYWYRQSLGQGLEFLIYFQGNSAPDKSGLPSDRFSAERTGGSVSTLTIQRTQQEDSAVYLCASSKPGPGGQPQHFGDGTRLSIL.

The rearrangement uses TRBV19 and TRBJ1-1; no firm D call. V shed 3 bases and J shed 1 base, with 6 bases lying between them. The CDR3 length is 13 residues. Per the germline V gene, CDR1 is LNHDA and CDR2 is SQIVND (reference sequence). This CDR3 reads CASSIGTNTEAFF. The CDR3 nucleotides are TGTGCCAGTAGTATCGGTACGAACACTGAAGCTTTCTTT.

The rearrangement joins TRBV9 to TRBJ2-3; D call uncertain. The V gene's germline CDR1 is SGDLS and CDR2 YYNGEE. V lost 0 bases and J lost 1, with 15 bases in between. This CDR3 spans 17 amino acids. The CDR3 reads CASSVGLWAVRTDTQYF. For the CDR3, the DNA is TGTGCCAGCAGCGTAGGGTTGTGGGCGGTCCGCACAGATACGCAGTATTTT.

CDR3 region: CASSDTSAGELFF. In nucleotides, the CDR3 is TGTGCCAGCAGCGATACTAGCGCCGGGGAGCTGTTTTTT. This chain links TRBV7-3 with TRBJ2-2, with 7 bases aligning to TRBD2. The CDR3 spans 13 residues. J lost 6 bases, V lost 5 bases, and 3 bases had no gene match. Germline loops: CDR1 SGHTA, CDR2 FQGTGA.

The chain carries TRBV29-1 and TRBJ2-1, with D possibly matching TRBD1 (6 bases). The V and J ends lost 1 base and 4 bases respectively, with 11 bases between them. Germline V gene sequence: CDR1 SQVTM, CDR2 ANQGSEA. The CDR3 consists of 14 residues. Here the CDR3 reads CSVEGRGEYNEQFF. CDR3 in DNA: TGCAGCGTTGAAGGCAGGGGCGAATACAATGAGCAGTTCTTC.

The genes are TRBV27 and TRBJ2-3; 7 bases align to TRBD2. V shed 6 bases, J shed 2 bases, and the junction held 2 bases outside the gene matches. This CDR3 is built from 13 residues. Germline CDR1 reads MNHEY; CDR2 reads SMNVEV (reference sequence). The CDR3 sequence: CASRGLPTDTQYF. CDR3 sequence (DNA): TGTGCCAGCAGGGGACTACCCACAGATACGCAGTATTTT.

This clone came up once. The sample contains more than one DNA sequence encoding this CDR3. The rearrangement joins TRBV4-3 to TRBJ2-7, with 7 bases identical to TRBD1. Losses at the gene ends were 2 bases for V and 2 bases for J; bases not matched to a gene: 3. Germline values: CDR1 LGHNA, CDR2 YSLEER. This CDR3 is built from 14 residues. As DNA, the CDR3 is TGCGCCAGCAGCCAACGGACAGGACCCTACGAGCAGTACTTC. Its translation: CASSQRTGPYEQYF.

This clone was recorded only once. The rearrangement links TRBV5-6 to TRBJ2-2; D is possibly TRBD1 (5 bases). The germline CDR1 and CDR2 sequences are SGHDT and YYEEEE. This CDR3 has 15 amino acids. The V and J ends lost 1 base and 3 bases respectively, with 10 bases between them. This chain's CDR3 is CASSLNRLYTGELFF. The CDR3 DNA follows: TGTGCCAGCAGCTTGAACAGGCTTTACACCGGGGAGCTGTTTTTT. The full variable domain, with the rest looked up from reference TRBV5-6 and TRBJ2-2, is DAGVTQSPTHLIKTRGQQVTLRCSPKSGHDTVSWYQQALGQGPQFIFQYYEEEERQRGNFPDRFSGHQFPNYSSELNVNALLLGDSALYLCASSLNRLYTGELFFGEGSRLTVL.

The count of this clone is one. The gene calls are TRBV11-2 and TRBJ2-7; D is ambiguous. The germline CDR1 and CDR2 sequences are SGHAT and FQNNGV. CDR3 length equals 13 residues. Trimming shortened V by 1 base and J by 7 bases, and 11 bases separated the two germline ends. CDR3: CASSLVGQNEQYF. As DNA, the CDR3 is TGTGCCAGCAGCTTAGTTGGTCAGAATGAGCAGTACTTC.

The chain links TRBV6-6 to TRBJ1-6; D gene unclear. Germline V CDR1 and CDR2: MNHNY, SVGAGI (reference sequence). Between the trimmed V and J ends, which lost 8 bases and 11 bases, there was a span of 13 bases. This CDR3 has 12 amino acids. In DNA form, the CDR3 reads TGTGCCAGCCGTGGCGCCGGAGCACCCCTCCACTTT. Amino acids: CASRGAGAPLHF.

This clone was counted a few times. This chain links TRBV4-3 with TRBJ2-7, with TRBD1 identical over 9 bases. V shed 0 bases, J shed 7 bases, and the junction held 7 bases outside the gene matches. Germline assignment: CDR1 LGHNA and CDR2 YSLEER. The CDR3 runs to 15 residues. The CDR3 reads CASSQEFRQGGEQYF. In DNA form, the CDR3 reads TGCGCCAGCAGCCAAGAGTTCCGACAGGGGGGGGAGCAGTACTTC.

Worth noting for this clone: The junction departs from germline at one end; a sequencing error may be responsible. The J gene is TRBJ2-1, the V gene TRBV7-8; D call uncertain. The CDR3 is made up of 11 amino acids. CDR1 is SGHVS and CDR2 is FQNEAQ in the germline V gene. CDR3 amino acids: CASSLDAPGVF. Here the CDR3 DNA reads TGTGCCAGCAGCTTAGATGCCCCTGGGGTCTTC.

The chain employs TRBV9 and TRBJ2-7; D is undetermined. Trimming removed 0 bases at V and 4 bases at J, with 14 bases between. The CDR3 is made up of 15 amino acids. The germline CDR1 and CDR2 sequences are SGDLS and YYNGEE. The CDR3 region has the DNA TGTGCCAGCAGCGTAGGTGGTAGCCACCTGTACGAGCAGTACTTC. Its translation: CASSVGGSHLYEQYF.

This clone was seen only a few times. The rearrangement joins TRBV23-1 to TRBJ2-7; D tentatively reads TRBD1 or TRBD2 (6 bases each). TRBV23-1 is labeled an ORF, and its function is uncertain. The CDR3 spans 16 residues. The V and J ends lost 11 bases and 6 bases respectively, with 29 bases between them. The CDR3 DNA sequence: TGCGCCCCAGAGGACCCGGGGGCAGCTCCCTCTCCCGAGCAGTACTTC. This encodes CAPEDPGAAPSPEQYF.

V and J are TRBV25-1 and TRBJ1-2, with TRBD1 matching 9 bases. J gave up 1 base and V 4 bases, and 7 bases lay outside the gene matches. The CDR3 has 16 amino acids. In germline, CDR1 is MGHDK, CDR2 SYGVNS. This CDR3 is CASSAPGTGLNYGYTF. The CDR3 bases are TGTGCCAGCAGTGCGCCCGGGACAGGGCTTAACTATGGCTACACCTTC.

In its sample, this clone was seen once. This sequence joins TRBV4-2 and TRBJ2-3, with a possible D match to TRBD1 (6 bases). This CDR3 has 14 residues. Germline V gene sequence: CDR1 LGHNA, CDR2 YNFKEQ. V shed 0 bases and J shed 6 bases, with 10 bases lying between them. The CDR3 DNA follows: TGTGCCAGCAGCCAAGACAGGGGCAGGGATACGCAGTATTTT. Translated, it gives CASSQDRGRDTQYF.

The rearrangement uses TRBV10-1 and TRBJ1-1, with 11 bases that match TRBD1. The CDR3 sequence is 17 residues long. J lost 4 bases, V lost 2 bases, and 9 bases had no gene match. CDR1 WNHNN and CDR2 SYGVQD come from the germline V gene (reference sequence). The CDR3 reads CASSEEKGTGGVTEAFF. DNA of the CDR3: TGCGCCAGCAGTGAGGAGAAGGGGACAGGGGGAGTCACTGAAGCTTTCTTT.

The chain's CDR3 is CAISGTGTSGGYSYNEQFF. CDR3 nucleotide sequence: TGTGCCATCAGTGGAACAGGGACTAGCGGGGGTTACTCCTACAATGAGCAGTTCTTC. The chain carries TRBV10-3 and TRBJ2-1; 14 bases are a match to TRBD2. The CDR3 has 19 amino acids. Germline values: CDR1 ENHRY, CDR2 SYGVKD. The J segment lost 0 bases and the V segment lost 4 bases, leaving 8 bases of the junction unmatched.

The gene calls are TRBV11-2 and TRBJ1-3; possible D gene TRBD1, 6 bases. Germline V lookup: CDR1 SGHAT, CDR2 FQNNGV. This CDR3 is 19 amino acids long. The V end lost 0 bases, the J end lost 0 bases, and 18 bases lay between the germline ends. The DNA of the CDR3 is TGTGCCAGCAGCTTAGATCCCCCAAAAAACAGGGCCTCTGGAAACACCATATATTTT. Protein sequence: CASSLDPPKNRASGNTIYF.

V and J are TRBV5-1 and TRBJ1-2, with a tentative D call TRBD1 (5 bases). Germline V CDR1 and CDR2: SGHRS, YFSETQ. The CDR3 contains 16 residues. V shed 0 bases and J shed 8 bases, with 20 bases lying between them. CDR3 residues: CASSLAGASRLEGYTF. DNA of the CDR3: TGCGCCAGCAGCTTGGCCGGGGCCAGCCGACTGGAGGGCTACACCTTC. The variable domain in full, completed from reference TRBV5-1 and TRBJ1-2, reads KAGVTQTPRYLIKTRGQQVTLSCSPISGHRSVSWYQQTPGQGLQFLFEYFSETQRNKGNFPGRFSGRQFSNSRSEMNVSTLELGDSALYLCASSLAGASRLEGYTFGSGTRLTVV.

The V and J genes are TRBV5-4 and TRBJ2-2, with TRBD2 matching 9 bases. Per the germline V gene, CDR1 is SGHNT and CDR2 is YYREEE (reference sequence). Trimming cost V 7 bases and J 1 base; bases outside gene matches: 8. The CDR3 covers 16 residues. The CDR3 region is CASVGSGGLNTGELFF. The CDR3 DNA reads TGTGCCAGCGTCGGTAGCGGGGGCCTGAACACCGGGGAGCTGTTTTTT. The whole variable domain, remainder taken from reference TRBV5-4 and TRBJ2-2, is ETGVTQSPTHLIKTRGQQVTLRCSSQSGHNTVSWYQQALGQGPQFIFQYYREEENGRGNFPPRFSGLQFPNYSSELNVNALELDDSALYLCASVGSGGLNTGELFFGEGSRLTVL.

V and J are TRBV30 and TRBJ2-2; maybe TRBD2 (5 bases). Trimming left V 4 bases short and J 1 base short, with 13 bases between. Germline assignment: CDR1 GTSNPN and CDR2 SVGIG (reference sequence). This CDR3 spans 15 amino acids. CDR3 loop: CAWTSGFENTGELFF. In DNA form, the CDR3 reads TGTGCCTGGACTTCGGGGTTTGAGAACACCGGGGAGCTGTTTTTT.

The chain couples TRBV6-5 to TRBJ2-5, with 11 bases fitting TRBD1. Germline CDR1 is MNHEY and CDR2 is SVGAGI. The J segment lost 3 bases and the V segment lost 4 bases, leaving 7 bases of the junction unmatched. This CDR3 spans 16 amino acids. CDR3: CASSSWGGQGEETQYF. The CDR3 coding sequence is TGTGCCAGCAGTTCCTGGGGGGGACAGGGGGAAGAGACCCAGTACTTC.